Below are 22 T cell receptor beta chains sequenced from a single sample in a study of human T cells and chemical hapten exposure (dated by TCRdb to the early 2020s). The sample's time point label, decoded: patch test 1, 2 weeks after DPC sensitization. Read against the paper, the sample's treatment or condition label means: therapeutic diphenylcyclopropenone sensitization with weekly scalp DPC. Library preparation employed RACE. Sequenced on a NextSeq 500. TCRdb's own reprocessing of the public reads used fastp at Q25 and MiXCR and kept productive beta chains. One record per CDR3 amino acid sequence lists the most common genes and DNA. The sample table contains 150,000 or so distinct CDR3 sequences; only one count was recorded for about 14% of them. 1.7% of the sample belongs to the ten largest clones. Source: whole blood, taken in connection with sensitization to the hapten diphenylcyclopropenone (DPC). Every receptor here comes from a woman younger than 45 with alopecia areata. Some clones in this sample may be carry-over from other donors' samples.

This clonotype was observed many times. The DNA for the CDR3 is TGTGCCAGCAGTCCCGGGCCCCGAAACATTCAGTACTTC. This gives the protein CASSPGPRNIQYF. The rearrangement joins TRBV2 to TRBJ2-4; D uncertain. Per the germline V gene, CDR1 is SNHLY and CDR2 is FYNNEI. Trimming pared 5 bases from V and 6 bases from J, leaving 11 bases between. This CDR3 comprises 13 residues.

The sample holds many counts of this clonotype. The gene calls are TRBV3-1 and TRBJ2-3, with D perhaps matching TRBD2 (5 bases). This CDR3 comprises 13 residues. V was cut by 3 bases and J by 3 bases, with 7 bases left in between. CDR1 and CDR2 from the germline V gene are LGHDT and YNNKEL (reference sequence). The CDR3 nucleotides are TGTGCCAGCAGCCATCTAGCAACAGATACGCAGTATTTT. Amino acids: CASSHLATDTQYF.

This clonotype was seen many times. Here the CDR3 reads CASSLRHGLSEQYF. CDR3 nucleotide sequence: TGTGCCAGCAGTTTAAGACACGGGTTGAGTGAGCAGTACTTC. This chain connects TRBV12-3 or TRBV12-4 to TRBJ2-7; D not certain. This CDR3 is 14 amino acids long. Trimming shortened V by 2 bases and J by 7 bases, and 15 bases separated the two germline ends.

Only a few counts were recorded for this clonotype. The chain carries TRBV7-2 and TRBJ2-7; 7 nucleotides match TRBD1. Unmatched junction bases numbered 6, after V lost 1 base and J lost 3 bases. Per the germline V gene, CDR1 is SGHTA and CDR2 is FQGNSA. The CDR3 has 15 amino acids. CDR3 coding DNA: TGTGCCAGCAGCTTAGTCAGGACAGGAGGCTACGAGCAGTACTTC. It encodes CASSLVRTGGYEQYF.

The V and J genes are TRBV27 and TRBJ2-7; D unresolved. The germline V gene encodes CDR1 MNHEY and CDR2 SMNVEV (reference sequence). Between the trimmed V and J ends, which lost 0 bases and 6 bases, there was a span of 12 bases. CDR3 length: 14 amino acids. CDR3 sequence reads: CASSLSWERPEQYF. The CDR3, as DNA: TGTGCCAGCAGTTTATCGTGGGAAAGGCCCGAGCAGTACTTC.

The chain recombines TRBV7-8 with TRBJ2-4; 10 bases match TRBD2. This CDR3 has 18 residues. The V gene's germline CDR1 is SGHVS and CDR2 FQNEAQ. J was trimmed by 6 bases and V by 5 bases; bases with no gene match: 16. For the CDR3, the DNA is TGTGCCAGCAGCGGACGGGCTAGCGGGAGTTTCTCAACAAACATTCAGTACTTC. Its translation is CASSGRASGSFSTNIQYF.

This clonotype was found a few times. V usage is TRBV20-1 and J usage is TRBJ1-5; D is uncertain. Germline-derived CDR1 and CDR2 are DFQATT and SNEGSKA (reference sequence). The CDR3 covers 13 residues. V was clipped by 3 bases and J by 6 bases, with 12 bases between them. The CDR3 DNA reads as TGCAGTGCTAGCACGGACCGCACTCAGCCCCAGCATTTT. Its protein product is CSASTDRTQPQHF.

At least ten counts were recorded for this clonotype. V gene TRBV4-3 combines with J gene TRBJ2-1; no reliable D call. The CDR3 has 18 residues. Trimming shortened V by 1 base and J by 7 bases, and 23 bases separated the two germline ends. The germline gives CDR1 LGHNA, CDR2 YSLEER. The CDR3 DNA is TGCGCCAGCAGCCAAGGACCCACCGACAAGGGATCAAGGAATGAGCAGTTCTTC. Its protein product is CASSQGPTDKGSRNEQFF.

This clonotype was detected a few times. This chain links TRBV28 with TRBJ2-5; 11 bases fit TRBD2. Looked up from germline, CDR1 is MDHEN and CDR2 is SYDVKM. CDR3 length: 15 amino acids. The trim removed 6 bases at V and 2 bases at J, leaving 5 bases unmatched. The CDR3 DNA follows: TGTGCCAGCAGCAGCCCTAGCGGGGGGCAAGAGACCCAGTACTTC. Amino acid sequence: CASSSPSGGQETQYF.

This clonotype was observed many times. CDR3 loop: CSAPRLSGTEAFF. DNA of the CDR3: TGCAGTGCCCCCCGGTTGTCGGGCACTGAAGCTTTCTTT. This sequence joins TRBV20-1 and TRBJ1-1; D not resolved. CDR1 is DFQATT, CDR2 SNEGSKA, per germline (reference sequence). The CDR3 spans 13 residues. Trimming took 6 bases from V and 4 from J, leaving 15 bases between them.

This clonotype was seen a handful of times. The chain has TRBV30 and TRBJ1-2; D is perhaps TRBD1 (5 bases). V was shortened by 4 bases and J by 3 bases, with 15 bases between the two germline ends. This CDR3 has 14 residues. Germline V lookup: CDR1 GTSNPN, CDR2 SVGIG (reference sequence). CDR3: CAWTTKGGDYGYTF. CDR3 coding DNA: TGTGCCTGGACCACCAAGGGAGGGGACTATGGCTACACCTTC. Together with reference TRBV30 and TRBJ1-2, the CDR3 gives the full variable domain: SQTIHQWPATLVQPVGSPLSLECTVEGTSNPNLYWYRQAAGRGLQLLFYSVGIGQISSEVPQNLSASRPQDRQFILSSKKLLLSDSGFYLCAWTTKGGDYGYTFGSGTRLTVV.

This chain joins TRBV20-1 and TRBJ2-1; D is ambiguous. V lost 1 base and J 2 bases, leaving 6 bases between the germline ends. Looked up from germline, CDR1 is DFQATT and CDR2 is SNEGSKA (reference sequence). The CDR3 runs to 13 residues. The CDR3 is CSARGRTYNEQFF. The DNA for the CDR3 is TGCAGTGCTAGAGGACGGACCTACAATGAGCAGTTCTTC.

This clonotype occurred a few times. The gene calls are TRBV2 and TRBJ1-6; 8 nucleotides match TRBD1. Germline V gene data show CDR1 as SNHLY and CDR2 as FYNNEI. V lost 5 bases to trimming and J lost 9 bases; unmatched junction nucleotides: 12. The CDR3 has 16 amino acids. Here the CDR3 DNA reads TGTGCCAGCAGTACCGGACAGGGAGGGACGGGTTCACCCCTCCACTTT. Residues: CASSTGQGGTGSPLHF.

V gene TRBV4-2 combines with J gene TRBJ1-6, with TRBD1 as a possible D gene (6 bases). V was pared by 2 bases and J by 6 bases, with 11 bases between. The CDR3 is made up of 15 amino acids. Germline V gives CDR1 LGHNA, CDR2 YNFKEQ. CDR3: CASSQPGAANSPLHF. The DNA for the CDR3 is TGTGCCAGCAGCCAACCGGGGGCGGCTAATTCACCCCTCCACTTT.

The sample holds a few counts of this clonotype. The chain employs TRBV5-1 and TRBJ1-4; TRBD1 agrees at 12 bases. V lost 3 bases, J lost 8 bases, and 2 bases stayed unmatched. Germline CDR1 and CDR2: SGHRS and YFSETQ. The CDR3 spans 14 residues. CDR3 bases: TGCGCCAGCAGCTCGGGACAGGGGGCGGAAAAACTGTTTTTT. It specifies CASSSGQGAEKLFF.

This clonotype came up a few times. The V and J genes are TRBV7-2 and TRBJ1-5; D unresolved. Germline V lookup: CDR1 SGHTA, CDR2 FQGNSA. The length of the CDR3 is 16 residues. V was shortened by 5 bases and J by 6 bases, with 20 bases between the two germline ends. Here the CDR3 reads CASSPDAGSKGQPQHF. The CDR3 DNA follows: TGTGCCAGCAGCCCAGACGCCGGGTCGAAGGGTCAGCCCCAGCATTTT. Full variable domain (remainder filled in from reference TRBV7-2 and TRBJ1-5): GAGVSQSPSNKVTEKGKDVELRCDPISGHTALYWYRQSLGQGLEFLIYFQGNSAPDKSGLPSDRFSAERTGGSVSTLTIQRTQQEDSAVYLCASSPDAGSKGQPQHFGDGTRLSIL.

The chain recombines TRBV7-6 with TRBJ1-1; 10 bases are a match to TRBD1. The CDR3 runs to 15 residues. Germline V lookup: CDR1 SGHVS, CDR2 FNYEAQ. The ends lost 7 bases at V and 4 bases at J; junction bases unmatched: 9. The CDR3 sequence: CASIPGGTGATEAFF. The DNA of the CDR3 is TGTGCCAGCATCCCCGGTGGGACAGGGGCCACTGAAGCTTTCTTT.

This clonotype was counted a few times. The J gene is TRBJ2-5, the V gene TRBV15; D perhaps matches TRBD1 (6 bases). The CDR3 is 16 residues long. The V gene's germline CDR1 is LNHNV and CDR2 YYDKDF (reference sequence). Trimming left V 1 base short and J 1 base short, with 13 bases between. The CDR3 here is CATSRAPQGAQETQYF. The CDR3 nucleotides read TGTGCCACCAGCAGAGCCCCACAGGGAGCCCAAGAGACCCAGTACTTC.

This clonotype was seen more than once but under ten times. The chain employs TRBV7-2 and TRBJ1-2, with TRBD1 identical over 7 bases. The V gene end was trimmed by 5 bases and the J gene end by 2 bases; junction bases not matched to a gene: 8. Germline V CDR1 and CDR2: SGHTA, FQGNSA. The length of the CDR3 is 15 residues. In nucleotides, the CDR3 is TGTGCCAGCAGCCTATACGGGACAGCCAACTATGGCTACACCTTC. Residues: CASSLYGTANYGYTF.

This clonotype has more than one count but fewer than ten. The rearrangement uses TRBV2 and TRBJ1-2; D is uncertain. The germline V gene encodes CDR1 SNHLY and CDR2 FYNNEI. Trimming shortened V by 6 bases and J by 2 bases, and 13 bases separated the two germline ends. This CDR3 has 14 amino acids. The CDR3 DNA follows: TGTGCCAGCAGGTCGACCGACAACAACTATGGCTACACCTTC. Translating gives CASRSTDNNYGYTF.

This clonotype was counted between two and nine times. V is TRBV6-6 and J is TRBJ1-5, with a tentative D call TRBD1 (5 bases). V was clipped by 5 bases and J by 2 bases, with 7 bases between them. CDR3 length: 13 residues. Germline V lookup: CDR1 MNHNY, CDR2 SVGAGI (reference sequence). This chain's CDR3 is CASSKGGNQPQHF. The CDR3, as DNA: TGTGCCAGCAGTAAAGGGGGCAATCAGCCCCAGCATTTT.

This clonotype was seen at least ten times. This sequence joins TRBV10-2 and TRBJ2-1; D not certain. This CDR3 comprises 15 residues. Germline assignment: CDR1 WSHSY and CDR2 SAAADI. The V and J ends lost 0 bases and 6 bases respectively, with 12 bases between them. In DNA, the CDR3 is TGCGCCAGCAGTGAGTCACCAACCCCCTCCAATGAGCAGTTCTTC. This gives the protein CASSESPTPSNEQFF.